This T cell receptor (beta chain) stems from a study of Graves' ophthalmopathy and Graves' hyperthyroidism. CDR1 and CDR2 (germline): LNHDA, SQIVND (reference sequence). The CDR3 loop spans 15 amino acids. Findings of the study overall: Blood also harbored most expanded thyroid clonotypes above 0.001 frequency.

Amplified TCR beta CDR3 regions were obtained using RNA transcripts as template. Amplification began with first-round RT-PCR using HTBI primers, then second-round multiplex PCR was performed. TCRdb reprocessed the multiplex PCR reads via MiXCR and lists one record per CDR3 protein. The sample holds 650,000 to 900,000 distinct CDR3 sequences, 40% seen once. Concerning this clonotype itself: The antigen is undetermined. Its ends do not fully match the called genes, so a read error is possible.

This clonotype was sampled from an adult man with Graves' ophthalmopathy. The rearrangement uses TRBV19 and TRBJ2-7; 8 bases are a match to TRBD1. The material sequenced was peripheral blood. DNA for the CDR3: TGTGCCAGTAGTCCTAGAGGGACAGGCTACTACGAGCAGTACTTT. Protein sequence: CASSPRGTGYYEQYF.